Following are 30 T cell receptor beta chains from one sample sequenced in a study of blood T cell repertoires in COVID-19. The protocol was immunoSEQ multiplex PCR, while the TCRdb copy is restricted to in-frame clones and leaves out a portion. The sample contains hundreds of thousands of clones, 83% of which appear only once. Material for sequencing was peripheral blood. The receptors were gathered from a young woman with COVID-19, enrolled during active disease.

J is TRBJ2-4 and V is TRBV7-2; the D is unclear. V was trimmed by 5 bases and J by 4 bases, leaving 12 bases between them. The CDR3 consists of 14 residues. Germline V gene lookup returns CDR1 SGHTA and CDR2 FQGNSA. Here the CDR3 reads CASSRSSVKNIQYF. The CDR3 DNA reads TGTGCCAGCAGCCGCTCCTCGGTTAAAAACATTCAGTACTTC.

The chain links TRBV7-3 to TRBJ2-1; 9 positions agree with TRBD2. The CDR3 spans 20 residues. Germline CDR1 and CDR2: SGHTA and FQGTGA. V lost 7 bases, J lost 0 bases, and 19 bases stayed unmatched. CDR3 protein: CASKPQGGLAGSSSYNEQFF. The CDR3 DNA reads TGTGCCAGCAAACCCCAAGGAGGGCTAGCGGGATCATCCTCCTACAATGAGCAGTTCTTC.

The CDR3 DNA is TGTGCCAGCAGTATTTCGCAGGGTATCGCCTACGAGCAGTACTTC. Its protein is CASSISQGIAYEQYF. This chain links TRBV7-2 with TRBJ2-7; a possible D gene is TRBD1 (5 bases). The CDR3 runs 15 residues. V dropped 6 bases and J dropped 2 bases, with 17 bases sitting between them. CDR1 and CDR2 (germline): SGHTA, FQGNSA. The entire variable domain, with the rest obtained from reference TRBV7-2 and TRBJ2-7, is as follows: GAGVSQSPSNKVTEKGKDVELRCDPISGHTALYWYRQSLGQGLEFLIYFQGNSAPDKSGLPSDRFSAERTGGSVSTLTIQRTQQEDSAVYLCASSISQGIAYEQYFGPGTRLTVT.

This clone was observed a handful of times. The J gene is TRBJ1-1, the V gene TRBV2, with 10 bases aligning to TRBD1. This CDR3 has 14 residues. Per germline, CDR1 SNHLY and CDR2 FYNNEI. The trim removed 7 bases at V and 4 bases at J, leaving 6 bases unmatched. The CDR3 reads CASILDRGATEAFF. DNA for the CDR3: TGTGCCAGCATCCTGGACAGGGGGGCCACTGAAGCTTTCTTT.

The V gene is TRBV3-1 (or the pseudogene TRBV3-2), the J gene TRBJ2-3; 14 bases agree with TRBD2. V shed 4 bases and J 4 bases; nucleotides not matched to a gene: 7. CDR1 and CDR2 (germline): LGHDT, YNNKEL (reference sequence). The length of the CDR3 is 17 residues. CDR3 sequence: CASSPGTSGSRADTQYF. Written as DNA, the CDR3 is TGTGCCAGCAGCCCCGGGACTAGCGGGAGTCGGGCAGATACGCAGTATTTT.

V usage is TRBV4-3 and J usage is TRBJ1-2; tentative D call: TRBD1 (6 bases). The CDR3 loop spans 16 amino acids. With 0 bases removed from V and 7 bases from J, the gap between germline ends came to 18 bases. Germline CDR1 and CDR2: LGHNA and YSLEER. The CDR3 DNA is TGCGCCAGCAGCCAAGAGGGAGCCGGGGGGCGGCTTGGCTACACCTTC. Amino acids: CASSQEGAGGRLGYTF.

This chain links TRBV19 with TRBJ1-5; D gene ambiguous. CDR1 is LNHDA and CDR2 is SQIVND in the germline V gene (reference sequence). The CDR3 sequence is 13 residues long. V was trimmed by 6 bases and J by 0 bases, leaving 6 bases between them. CDR3 in amino acids: CASSVDSNQPQHF. The CDR3 region has the DNA TGTGCCAGTAGCGTAGATAGCAATCAGCCCCAGCATTTT.

This clone was observed a handful of times. The V gene is TRBV28, the J gene TRBJ2-6; the match to TRBD1 covers 7 bases. The CDR3 totals 15 residues. Germline V gene data show CDR1 as MDHEN and CDR2 as SYDVKM. With 5 bases clipped from V and 2 bases from J, the junction kept 3 bases outside the gene matches. Here the CDR3 DNA reads TGTGCCAGCAGTCCCACAGGGGCTGGGGCCAACGTCCTGACTTTC. Translated, it gives CASSPTGAGANVLTF.

The chain has TRBV21-1 and TRBJ2-1; the tabulated D call, TRBD1, remains unverified against the DNA. TRBV21-1 is listed as a pseudogene. This CDR3 is built from 13 residues. The CDR3 spells CASILGRNNEQFF. DNA of the CDR3: TGTGCCAGCATTCTGGGCAGAAACAATGAGCAGTTCTTC.

CDR3 amino acids: CASTSTLAGNQPQHF. The CDR3 nucleotides read TGTGCCAGCACTTCCACCTTGGCGGGGAATCAGCCCCAGCATTTT. The chain has TRBV27 and TRBJ1-5; D remains unclear. The CDR3 is made up of 15 amino acids. Trimming took 7 bases from V and 4 from J, leaving 17 bases between them. Germline V gene lookup returns CDR1 MNHEY and CDR2 SMNVEV (reference sequence).

The chain has TRBV27 and TRBJ1-6; maybe TRBD1 (5 bases). The V gene lost 2 bases and the J gene lost 8 bases, with 10 bases spanning the gap. There are 14 residues in the CDR3. Germline CDR1 reads MNHEY; CDR2 reads SMNVEV (reference sequence). The CDR3 is CASSLPPRDSPLHF. CDR3 DNA: TGTGCCAGCAGTTTACCTCCCAGGGATTCACCCCTCCACTTT.

This rearrangement joins TRBV28 to TRBJ1-5; weak D call: TRBD1 (5 bases). Germline CDR1 is MDHEN and CDR2 is SYDVKM. Trimming took off 3 bases at V and 0 bases at J, with 18 bases between the two ends. The CDR3 totals 18 residues. As DNA, the CDR3 is TGTGCCAGCAGTTTTAAATCCGGAGGGGATGGTAGCAATCAGCCCCAGCATTTT. This codes for CASSFKSGGDGSNQPQHF. Complete variable domain (other parts from reference TRBV28 and TRBJ1-5): DVKVTQSSRYLVKRTGEKVFLECVQDMDHENMFWYRQDPGLGLRLIYFSYDVKMKEKGDIPEGYSVSREKKERFSLILESASTNQTSMYLCASSFKSGGDGSNQPQHFGDGTRLSIL.

The rearrangement joins TRBV6-5 to TRBJ1-1; no clear D gene. The CDR3 loop spans 11 amino acids. The germline V and J ends were trimmed by 5 bases and 7 bases, with 8 bases remaining between them. Germline assignment: CDR1 MNHEY and CDR2 SVGAGI. The CDR3 sequence: CASSPLREAFF. The CDR3 region has the DNA TGTGCCAGCAGTCCCCTCCGTGAAGCTTTCTTT.

CDR3 nucleotides: TGCGCCAGCAGCCAAGATCTCAGGATGGACACTGAAGCTTTCTTT. This encodes CASSQDLRMDTEAFF. The V and J genes are TRBV4-1 and TRBJ1-1; no firm D call. Trimming removed 0 bases at V and 3 bases at J, with 11 bases between. CDR1 and CDR2 (germline): MGHRA, YSYEKL. The CDR3 sequence is 15 residues long.

V usage is TRBV6-6 and J usage is TRBJ2-7, with TRBD2 matching over 8 bases. Trimming took 7 bases from V and 4 from J; bases not matched to a gene: 12. Germline V gene sequence: CDR1 MNHNY, CDR2 SVGAGI (reference sequence). The CDR3 length is 15 residues. The CDR3 DNA sequence: TGTGCCAGCACTCCAAAGAGGACTAGCCTATACGAGCAGTACTTC. It codes for CASTPKRTSLYEQYF.

This chain joins TRBV9 and TRBJ2-2; tentative D call: TRBD2 (6 bases). Trimming took 2 bases from V and 0 from J, leaving 8 bases between them. In germline, CDR1 is SGDLS, CDR2 YYNGEE. The CDR3 loop spans 15 amino acids. The CDR3 DNA follows: TGTGCCAGCAGCGTTGGAGGGGCGAACACCGGGGAGCTGTTTTTT. It encodes CASSVGGANTGELFF. Combining the CDR3 with reference TRBV9 and TRBJ2-2 gives the whole variable domain DSGVTQTPKHLITATGQRVTLRCSPRSGDLSVYWYQQSLDQGLQFLIQYYNGEERAKGNILERFSAQQFPDLHSELNLSSLELGDSALYFCASSVGGANTGELFFGEGSRLTVL.

The chain couples TRBV7-4 to TRBJ2-7; no definite D call. The CDR3 totals 16 residues. Deletions cut 3 bases from V and 0 bases from J, with 15 bases between. CDR1 is SGHVT, CDR2 SQSDAQ, per germline. The CDR3 DNA reads TGTGCCAGCAGCTTTCTCGAGACACTTACCTCCTACGAGCAGTACTTC. Amino acids: CASSFLETLTSYEQYF.

The chain has TRBV5-6 and TRBJ1-2; possible D gene TRBD1, 5 bases. This CDR3 region has 13 residues. CDR1 and CDR2 from the germline V gene are SGHDT and YYEEEE. The V gene lost 4 bases and the J gene lost 4 bases, with 11 bases spanning the gap. The DNA for the CDR3 is TGTGCCAGCAGCGTGGGACTTATCTATGGCTACACCTTC. Translating gives CASSVGLIYGYTF.

The rearrangement uses TRBV5-6 and TRBJ2-7; 7 bases align to TRBD2. There are 15 residues in the CDR3. V shed 0 bases, J shed 3 bases, and the junction held 6 bases outside the gene matches. The germline CDR1 and CDR2 sequences are SGHDT and YYEEEE. The CDR3 here is CASSLALAALYEQYF. DNA of the CDR3: TGTGCCAGCAGCTTGGCCCTAGCGGCACTCTACGAGCAGTACTTC.

This clone was observed a single time. This rearrangement joins TRBV24-1 to TRBJ2-2; perhaps TRBD1 as D (6 bases). The CDR3 spans 17 residues. Germline V gene sequence: CDR1 KGHDR, CDR2 SFDVKD. Trimming removed 3 bases from V and 2 bases from J, with 15 bases in between. The CDR3 DNA reads TGTGCCACCAGTGATCCATACAGGGAAGGAAACACCGGGGAGCTGTTTTTT. Its translation is CATSDPYREGNTGELFF.

The chain is built from TRBV6-1 and TRBJ1-5, with D possibly TRBD1 on 5 matching bases. Deletions cut 2 bases from V and 5 bases from J, with 13 bases between. CDR1 and CDR2 from the germline V gene are MNHNS and SASEGT. The CDR3 spans 15 residues. CDR3 sequence: CASSESGGVDQPQHF. The DNA for the CDR3 is TGTGCCAGCAGTGAAAGCGGGGGAGTTGATCAGCCCCAGCATTTT.

The V gene is TRBV7-2, the J gene TRBJ1-5; D is ambiguous. The length of the CDR3 is 13 residues. V was clipped by 5 bases and J by 0 bases, with 5 bases between them. Germline V gene sequence: CDR1 SGHTA, CDR2 FQGNSA. The CDR3 DNA reads TGTGCCAGCAGCCTTAATAGCAATCAGCCCCAGCATTTT. Residues: CASSLNSNQPQHF.

The chain combines TRBV4-3 with TRBJ2-1, with 7 bases identical to TRBD2. Losses at the gene ends were 0 bases for V and 4 bases for J; bases not matched to a gene: 6. The CDR3 sequence is 16 residues long. Looked up from germline, CDR1 is LGHNA and CDR2 is YSLEER. CDR3 coding DNA: TGCGCCAGCAGCCAAGAGACTAGCAGTACTTACAATGAGCAGTTCTTC. Protein sequence: CASSQETSSTYNEQFF.

The chain joins TRBV5-6 to TRBJ2-3; D possibly corresponds to TRBD1 (5 bases). The germline CDR1 and CDR2 sequences are SGHDT and YYEEEE. CDR3 size: 15 residues. V was pared by 3 bases and J by 3 bases, with 14 bases between. CDR3 bases: TGTGCCAGCAGCTCTCCACCGCAGGGTACAGATACGCAGTATTTT. It translates to CASSSPPQGTDTQYF.

The chain is built from TRBV11-2 and TRBJ1-2; D unclear. Germline V gene data show CDR1 as SGHAT and CDR2 as FQNNGV. The CDR3 sequence is 14 residues long. Trimming took off 0 bases at V and 5 bases at J, with 10 bases between the two ends. CDR3 sequence: CASSLEIPRYGYTF. The CDR3 DNA is TGTGCCAGCAGCTTAGAAATACCTCGGTATGGCTACACCTTC.

This clone was seen a handful of times. The V call is TRBV2, the J call TRBJ1-5; 9 bases agree with TRBD1. Germline CDR1 is SNHLY and CDR2 is FYNNEI. The CDR3 has 15 residues. The junction had 13 bases not matched to a gene; V was cut back by 9 bases and J by 7 bases. The CDR3 bases are TGTGCCAGTCAGCCCCAAACAGGGGGCGGGCAGCCCCAGCATTTT. Translation gives CASQPQTGGGQPQHF.

V gene TRBV24-1 combines with J gene TRBJ1-5; D not resolved. Trimming shortened V by 5 bases and J by 7 bases, and 14 bases separated the two germline ends. Per germline, CDR1 KGHDR and CDR2 SFDVKD. CDR3 length: 14 residues. The CDR3 sequence is CATSALPSGQPQHF. The CDR3 DNA follows: TGTGCCACCAGTGCCCTCCCCTCCGGGCAGCCCCAGCATTTT.

This clone turned up a few times. The chain employs TRBV5-1 and TRBJ2-7; D call uncertain. The CDR3 is 14 amino acids. Between the trimmed V and J ends, which lost 0 bases and 4 bases, there was a span of 11 bases. The germline CDR1 and CDR2 sequences are SGHRS and YFSETQ. The CDR3 DNA reads TGCGCCAGCAGCTTGGAGCCTCCTGCATACGAGCAGTACTTC. Its translation: CASSLEPPAYEQYF.

The rearrangement links TRBV5-1 to TRBJ2-3; D is uncertain. Per the germline V gene, CDR1 is SGHRS and CDR2 is YFSETQ. Trimming stripped 5 bases from V and 2 bases from J, with 18 bases between. CDR3 length equals 16 residues. This chain's CDR3 is CASRYGIDDFTDTQYF. DNA for the CDR3: TGCGCCAGCAGATATGGAATAGACGACTTCACAGATACGCAGTATTTT.

V is TRBV6-6 and J is TRBJ1-5; perhaps TRBD1 as D (6 bases). V dropped 6 bases and J dropped 3 bases, with 15 bases sitting between them. Per germline, CDR1 MNHNY and CDR2 SVGAGI (reference sequence). The CDR3 consists of 15 residues. Here the CDR3 reads CASSRGGASNQPQHF. In DNA, the CDR3 is TGTGCCAGCAGCAGGGGAGGGGCCTCCAATCAGCCCCAGCATTTT.